The rows below give T cell receptor beta chains drawn from one sample of a study of blood T cell repertoires in COVID-19. The assay was immunoSEQ multiplex PCR, and TCRdb's table has in-frame clones only and misses some. The repertoire consists of under 100,000 clones, with roughly 92% occurring once and the leading ten covering approximately 6%. The material sequenced was peripheral blood. Source of these receptors: a woman in her sixties or seventies with active COVID-19. CDR3s include the opening cysteine and the closing phenylalanine or tryptophan. Fields, in order: J gene, D gene, V gene, clone size, CDR3 protein, CDR3 DNA. The D gene is left open where the match is weak. Clone size is not always given. Where it is, it says once, few, many or a class for expanded clones.

j_call: TRBJ2-2; d_call: NA; v_call: TRBV19; clone_size: NA; cdr3_aa: CASSISGTLNTGELFF; cdr3_nt: TGTGCCAGTAGTATCTCTGGGACACTGAACACCGGGGAGCTGTTTTTT
j_call: TRBJ2-2; d_call: TRBD2; v_call: TRBV4-1; clone_size: NA; cdr3_aa: CASSQDPGGGTGELFF; cdr3_nt: TGCGCCAGCAGCCAAGATCCCGGGGGAGGGACCGGGGAGCTGTTTTTT
j_call: TRBJ2-5; d_call: TRBD1; v_call: TRBV5-4; clone_size: NA; cdr3_aa: CASSFSYGQDQETQYF; cdr3_nt: TGTGCCAGCAGCTTCTCTTATGGACAGGATCAAGAGACCCAGTACTTC
j_call: TRBJ2-1; d_call: NA; v_call: TRBV5-5; clone_size: NA; cdr3_aa: CASRRGQYNEQFF; cdr3_nt: TGTGCCAGCAGGCGAGGACAGTACAATGAGCAGTTCTTC
j_call: TRBJ2-1; d_call: TRBD2; v_call: TRBV9; clone_size: NA; cdr3_aa: CASSVASGRLNEQFF; cdr3_nt: TGTGCCAGCAGCGTAGCTAGCGGGAGGTTAAATGAGCAGTTCTTC
j_call: TRBJ2-5; d_call: TRBD1; v_call: TRBV18; clone_size: NA; cdr3_aa: CASCRDRLSETQYF; cdr3_nt: TGTGCCAGCTGTAGGGACAGACTGTCAGAGACCCAGTACTTC
j_call: TRBJ1-3; d_call: TRBD1; v_call: TRBV28; clone_size: NA; cdr3_aa: CASSRGGDRGNTIYF; cdr3_nt: TGTGCCAGCAGCCGAGGGGGAGACAGGGGTAACACCATATATTTT
j_call: TRBJ2-3; d_call: TRBD2; v_call: TRBV5-1; clone_size: NA; cdr3_aa: CASSLEGTSGSDTQYF; cdr3_nt: TGCGCCAGCAGCTTGGAGGGGACTAGCGGGTCAGATACGCAGTATTTT
j_call: TRBJ2-7; d_call: TRBD1; v_call: TRBV30; clone_size: NA; cdr3_aa: CAWTPPGQATYEQYF; cdr3_nt: TGTGCCTGGACCCCTCCGGGACAGGCCACCTACGAGCAGTACTTC
j_call: TRBJ1-4; d_call: NA; v_call: TRBV7-6; clone_size: NA; cdr3_aa: CASSIAQGLFEKLFF; cdr3_nt: TGTGCCAGCAGCATAGCTCAGGGCCTCTTTGAAAAACTGTTTTTT
j_call: TRBJ2-7; d_call: TRBD1; v_call: TRBV25-1; clone_size: NA; cdr3_aa: CASKTGDRAVYEQYF; cdr3_nt: TGTGCCAGCAAAACAGGGGACAGAGCAGTCTACGAGCAGTACTTC
j_call: TRBJ2-5; d_call: TRBD1; v_call: TRBV7-9; clone_size: NA; cdr3_aa: CASSSTGQETQYF; cdr3_nt: TGTGCCAGCAGCTCGACAGGGCAAGAGACCCAGTACTTC
j_call: TRBJ1-5; d_call: NA; v_call: TRBV12-3/TRBV12-4; clone_size: NA; cdr3_aa: CASRYSNQPQHF; cdr3_nt: TGTGCCAGCAGATATAGCAATCAGCCCCAGCATTTT
j_call: TRBJ2-7; d_call: TRBD1; v_call: TRBV18; clone_size: NA; cdr3_aa: CASSPTDRGPWSYEQYF; cdr3_nt: TGTGCCAGCTCACCTACGGACAGGGGGCCATGGTCCTACGAGCAGTACTTC
j_call: TRBJ1-1; d_call: NA; v_call: TRBV2; clone_size: NA; cdr3_aa: CASSEYEFPNTEAFF; cdr3_nt: TGTGCCAGCAGTGAATATGAGTTTCCGAACACTGAAGCTTTCTTT
j_call: TRBJ1-5; d_call: NA; v_call: TRBV30; clone_size: NA; cdr3_aa: CAWSVLGVGQPQHF; cdr3_nt: TGTGCCTGGAGTGTACTCGGGGTAGGTCAGCCCCAGCATTTT
j_call: TRBJ1-5; d_call: NA; v_call: TRBV7-6; clone_size: NA; cdr3_aa: CASSLGSYSGGLNQPQHF; cdr3_nt: TGTGCCAGCAGCTTAGGTTCATACAGCGGGGGCCTCAATCAGCCCCAGCATTTT
j_call: TRBJ2-5; d_call: TRBD1; v_call: TRBV29-1; clone_size: NA; cdr3_aa: CSVERDRGRQETQYF; cdr3_nt: TGCAGCGTTGAGCGGGACAGGGGTCGACAAGAGACCCAGTACTTC
j_call: TRBJ2-5; d_call: NA; v_call: TRBV19; clone_size: NA; cdr3_aa: CASSSGKETQYF; cdr3_nt: TGTGCCAGTTCCTCCGGGAAAGAGACCCAGTACTTC
j_call: TRBJ1-5; d_call: NA; v_call: TRBV6-5; clone_size: NA; cdr3_aa: CASSGKGNQPQHF; cdr3_nt: TGTGCCAGCTCAGGGAAAGGCAATCAGCCCCAGCATTTT
j_call: TRBJ2-2; d_call: TRBD2; v_call: TRBV10-3; clone_size: NA; cdr3_aa: CAAGLAGGINTGELFF; cdr3_nt: TGTGCCGCGGGACTAGCGGGAGGGATTAACACCGGGGAGCTGTTTTTT
j_call: TRBJ2-7; d_call: NA; v_call: TRBV27; clone_size: NA; cdr3_aa: CATHGGNVYEQYF; cdr3_nt: TGTGCCACCCACGGCGGGAACGTCTACGAGCAGTACTTC
j_call: TRBJ2-5; d_call: NA; v_call: TRBV3-1/TRBV3-2; clone_size: NA; cdr3_aa: CASSQAAGGVETQYF; cdr3_nt: TGTGCCAGCAGCCAAGCAGCGGGTGGGGTGGAGACCCAGTACTTC
j_call: TRBJ2-1; d_call: TRBD2; v_call: TRBV12-5; clone_size: NA; cdr3_aa: CASGSPGLAGVQFF; cdr3_nt: TGTGCTAGTGGTTCACCGGGACTAGCGGGAGTGCAGTTCTTC
j_call: TRBJ1-2; d_call: NA; v_call: TRBV7-9; clone_size: few; cdr3_aa: CASSVGQNYGYTF; cdr3_nt: TGTGCCAGCAGCGTAGGCCAGAACTATGGCTACACCTTC
j_call: TRBJ2-2; d_call: NA; v_call: TRBV24-1; clone_size: NA; cdr3_aa: CATSDLTVANTGELFF; cdr3_nt: TGTGCCACCAGTGATTTGACAGTCGCGAACACCGGGGAGCTGTTTTTT
j_call: TRBJ2-7; d_call: NA; v_call: TRBV5-6; clone_size: NA; cdr3_aa: CASSLGQGHSYEQYF; cdr3_nt: TGTGCCAGCAGCTTGGGGCAGGGGCACTCCTACGAGCAGTACTTC
j_call: TRBJ1-1; d_call: NA; v_call: TRBV7-8; clone_size: once; cdr3_aa: CASSLSVGAKTVNTEAFF; cdr3_nt: TGTGCCAGCAGCTTAAGTGTAGGCGCGAAGACAGTGAACACTGAAGCTTTCTTT
j_call: TRBJ1-5; d_call: TRBD1; v_call: TRBV20-1; clone_size: NA; cdr3_aa: CSASGDRDNQPQHF; cdr3_nt: TGCAGTGCTAGTGGGGACAGGGACAATCAGCCCCAGCATTTT
j_call: TRBJ1-4; d_call: TRBD1; v_call: TRBV5-8; clone_size: NA; cdr3_aa: CASEDRGGSTNEKLFF; cdr3_nt: TGTGCCAGCGAAGACAGGGGAGGTTCCACTAATGAAAAACTGTTTTTT
j_call: TRBJ2-1; d_call: NA; v_call: TRBV19; clone_size: NA; cdr3_aa: CASRMSGLNIYNEQFF; cdr3_nt: TGTGCCAGTAGAATGTCGGGGTTAAACATTTACAATGAGCAGTTCTTC
j_call: TRBJ1-2; d_call: NA; v_call: TRBV18; clone_size: NA; cdr3_aa: CASSRGTGATSGFGYTF; cdr3_nt: TGTGCCAGCTCACGGGGGACTGGGGCCACAAGCGGATTTGGCTACACCTTC
j_call: TRBJ2-2; d_call: TRBD2; v_call: TRBV5-1; clone_size: NA; cdr3_aa: CASSPRGGPANTGELFF; cdr3_nt: TGCGCCAGCAGCCCCCGCGGGGGGCCCGCGAACACCGGGGAGCTGTTTTTT
j_call: TRBJ2-3; d_call: NA; v_call: TRBV24-1; clone_size: NA; cdr3_aa: CATSVTNEDTQYF; cdr3_nt: TGTGCCACCAGTGTCACTAACGAAGATACGCAGTATTTT
j_call: TRBJ1-4; d_call: TRBD1; v_call: TRBV19; clone_size: NA; cdr3_aa: CASSASGGRREKLFF; cdr3_nt: TGTGCCAGTAGTGCCTCAGGGGGCAGGAGGGAAAAACTGTTTTTT
j_call: TRBJ2-3; d_call: NA; v_call: TRBV4-1; clone_size: NA; cdr3_aa: CASSQEGKGGADTQYF; cdr3_nt: TGCGCCAGCAGCCAAGAAGGGAAAGGGGGTGCAGATACGCAGTATTTT
j_call: TRBJ1-5; d_call: NA; v_call: TRBV9; clone_size: once; cdr3_aa: CASSVGGPGQPQHF; cdr3_nt: TGTGCCAGCAGCGTAGGCGGGCCGGGGCAGCCCCAGCATTTT
j_call: TRBJ2-5; d_call: TRBD1; v_call: TRBV10-1; clone_size: NA; cdr3_aa: CASSPGGAGKETQYF; cdr3_nt: TGCGCCAGCAGCCCAGGGGGCGCGGGTAAAGAGACCCAGTACTTC
j_call: TRBJ1-2; d_call: NA; v_call: TRBV2; clone_size: NA; cdr3_aa: CASQRGGRDYGYTF; cdr3_nt: TGTGCCAGCCAAAGAGGGGGGAGGGACTATGGCTACACCTTC
j_call: TRBJ1-1; d_call: TRBD1; v_call: TRBV3-1/TRBV3-2; clone_size: NA; cdr3_aa: CASSQFGQANTEAFF; cdr3_nt: TGTGCCAGCAGCCAGTTTGGACAGGCGAACACTGAAGCTTTCTTT
j_call: TRBJ2-2; d_call: TRBD1; v_call: TRBV29-1; clone_size: NA; cdr3_aa: CSVEEGVGTDNTGELFF; cdr3_nt: TGCAGCGTTGAAGAAGGAGTCGGGACAGATAACACCGGGGAGCTGTTTTTT
j_call: TRBJ2-5; d_call: TRBD2; v_call: TRBV7-6; clone_size: NA; cdr3_aa: CASSLVRASGGTQYF; cdr3_nt: TGTGCCAGCAGCTTAGTCAGGGCTAGCGGGGGGACCCAGTACTTC
j_call: TRBJ2-5; d_call: TRBD2; v_call: TRBV11-3; clone_size: NA; cdr3_aa: CASSQGTAGGHETQYF; cdr3_nt: TGTGCCAGCAGCCAAGGGACAGCGGGAGGTCATGAGACCCAGTACTTC